This T cell receptor (beta chain) was captured in a study of T-cell reconstitution after alpha-beta-depleted transplantation in children. V was pared by 0 bases and J by 7 bases, with 5 bases between. The CDR3 contains 12 residues. Germline CDR1 and CDR2: WSHSY and SAAADI. The library targeted TCRbeta and was prepared with unique molecular identifiers. TCRdb re-called the PCR reads with MiXCR, one entry per CDR3 protein. The sample includes around 400,000 distinct CDR3 sequences, 11% of them seen just once. Sequencing used PBMCs from the stem cell graft donor, obtained from the stem cell graft. The chain links TRBV10-2 to TRBJ2-3, with D unresolved. This receptor was taken from a human donor who donated a stem cell graft to a child with acute myeloid leukemia. The CDR3 is CASSESSYTQYF. DNA for the CDR3: TGCGCCAGCAGTGAGTCGTCTTATACGCAGTATTTT.